Listed below are T cell receptor beta chains from one sample, sequenced in a study of blood T cell repertoires in COVID-19. TCRdb keeps only in-frame clones here, not all; method: immunoSEQ multiplex PCR. In the table there are hundreds of thousands of clones, 80% to 90% of which are singletons. Sequenced sample: PBMCs or T cells enriched from blood (not recorded which). The receptors derive from a woman aged 18-29 years who had recovered from COVID-19. Each CDR3 is given with its conserved first and last residue. Clone sizes are given selectively: once, few, many, or a class where the clone is expanded.

V gene: TRBV19; J gene: TRBJ2-7; clone size: -; CDR3 protein: CASSTDPGTYEQYF
V gene: TRBV18; J gene: TRBJ1-5; clone size: -; CDR3 protein: CASSPGGGGNQPQHF
V gene: TRBV7-3; J gene: TRBJ1-3; clone size: -; CDR3 protein: CASSPRTGSGNTIYF
V gene: TRBV19; J gene: TRBJ1-1; clone size: once; CDR3 protein: CASGGRTANAEAFF
V gene: TRBV5-1; J gene: TRBJ1-2; clone size: -; CDR3 protein: CASSLGRGQGYGYTF
V gene: TRBV19; J gene: TRBJ1-1; clone size: many; CDR3 protein: CASSFVNTEAFF
V gene: TRBV29-1; J gene: TRBJ1-2; clone size: -; CDR3 protein: CSVDSSRGYTF
V gene: TRBV5-1; J gene: TRBJ1-2; clone size: -; CDR3 protein: CASSSGDGGSGDGYTF
V gene: TRBV3-1/TRBV3-2; J gene: TRBJ1-4; clone size: -; CDR3 protein: CASSQRRQWSNEKLFF
V gene: TRBV5-1; J gene: TRBJ2-1; clone size: -; CDR3 protein: CASSILGTGGHNEQFF
V gene: TRBV10-3; J gene: TRBJ2-1; clone size: -; CDR3 protein: CAIRGLGQGSGNEQFF
V gene: TRBV9; J gene: TRBJ2-5; clone size: -; CDR3 protein: CASSSPSGLGGTGTQYF
V gene: TRBV3-1/TRBV3-2; J gene: TRBJ2-5; clone size: -; CDR3 protein: CASNTRGTAETQYF
V gene: TRBV6-5; J gene: TRBJ2-4; clone size: -; CDR3 protein: CASSSPSGTKNIQYF
V gene: TRBV3-1/TRBV3-2; J gene: TRBJ2-5; clone size: -; CDR3 protein: CASSQEGSGGETQYF
V gene: TRBV4-2; J gene: TRBJ2-3; clone size: -; CDR3 protein: CASSQEAGTTDTQYF
V gene: TRBV18; J gene: TRBJ1-4; clone size: -; CDR3 protein: CASSRSRQGLNEKLFF
V gene: TRBV9; J gene: TRBJ2-1; clone size: -; CDR3 protein: CASSLSGGVDEQFF
V gene: TRBV19; J gene: TRBJ1-1; clone size: -; CDR3 protein: CASSITGAGMNTEAFF
V gene: TRBV19; J gene: TRBJ2-2; clone size: -; CDR3 protein: CASRGTGVNTGELFF
V gene: TRBV6-4; J gene: TRBJ2-7; clone size: -; CDR3 protein: CASSDWDRGFQPSYEQYF
V gene: TRBV2; J gene: TRBJ1-1; clone size: -; CDR3 protein: CASSEQTVLGTEAFF
V gene: TRBV7-2; J gene: TRBJ2-3; clone size: -; CDR3 protein: CASSLYPTLRGSTDTQYF
V gene: TRBV5-1; J gene: TRBJ1-2; clone size: few; CDR3 protein: CASSLSRGQGFGYTF
V gene: TRBV14; J gene: TRBJ1-5; clone size: -; CDR3 protein: CASSQVGIDSNQPQHF
V gene: TRBV11-2; J gene: TRBJ2-7; clone size: once; CDR3 protein: CASSLDGWDTVSYEQYF
V gene: TRBV7-3; J gene: TRBJ2-7; clone size: -; CDR3 protein: CASSSTGMGEQYF
V gene: TRBV6-4; J gene: TRBJ2-3; clone size: -; CDR3 protein: CASSDGQHTDTQYF
V gene: TRBV6-5; J gene: TRBJ2-5; clone size: -; CDR3 protein: CASSGTVTQQTQYF
V gene: TRBV30; J gene: TRBJ1-5; clone size: -; CDR3 protein: CAWNKDSGNQPQHF
V gene: TRBV28; J gene: TRBJ1-2; clone size: -; CDR3 protein: CASRTRQGTFYGYTF
V gene: TRBV5-1; J gene: TRBJ2-7; clone size: -; CDR3 protein: CASSLIGSGYSPYEQYF
V gene: TRBV28; J gene: TRBJ2-7; clone size: -; CDR3 protein: CASGGVSGDSYEQYF
V gene: TRBV5-1; J gene: TRBJ1-4; clone size: -; CDR3 protein: CASSLGNRDEKLFF
V gene: TRBV6-5; J gene: TRBJ1-5; clone size: once; CDR3 protein: CASSRGQGFNQPQHF
V gene: TRBV30; J gene: TRBJ2-1; clone size: -; CDR3 protein: CASLFRREQFF
V gene: TRBV29-1; J gene: TRBJ1-2; clone size: -; CDR3 protein: CSVWVEGQGNYGYTF
V gene: TRBV6-5; J gene: TRBJ2-3; clone size: -; CDR3 protein: CASSLRTGTDTQYF
V gene: TRBV29-1; J gene: TRBJ1-5; clone size: -; CDR3 protein: CSVGGGNQPQHF
V gene: TRBV7-9; J gene: TRBJ1-6; clone size: -; CDR3 protein: CASSTRDSWAPLHF